These 21 T cell receptor beta chains came from one sample sequenced in a study of T cells after yellow fever vaccination. TCRdb re-analysed the 5' RACE reads in MiXCR, keeping a single row per CDR3 protein. This repertoire shows under 80,000 distinct CDR3 sequences, approximately 8% found once; its top ten account for about 38%. Sequenced here: CD8+ T cells sorted from PBMCs, sampled 15 days after the yellow fever booster vaccination. The receptor source for this set is a man aged 25-40 years who received the YFV17D yellow fever vaccine.

This clonotype was seen ten or more times. This rearrangement joins TRBV5-1 to TRBJ2-1; 8 bases align to TRBD2. CDR3 length equals 15 residues. V shed 1 base, J shed 3 bases, and the junction held 3 bases outside the gene matches. CDR1 SGHRS and CDR2 YFSETQ come from the germline V gene. CDR3 sequence reads: CASSLFSGVYNEQFF. DNA for the CDR3: TGCGCCAGCAGCTTGTTTAGCGGGGTCTACAATGAGCAGTTCTTC.

V gene TRBV6-2 or TRBV6-3 combines with J gene TRBJ2-1; TRBD2 aligns across 7 bases. Germline V gene lookup returns CDR1 MNHEY and CDR2 SVGEGT. The CDR3 runs to 15 residues. The trim removed 2 bases at V and 0 bases at J, leaving 1 base unmatched. CDR3 sequence (DNA): TGTGCCAGCAGTTACGGGAGGGTCTCCTACAATGAGCAGTTCTTC. Translated: CASSYGRVSYNEQFF.

There are many counts of this clonotype. This sequence joins TRBV11-2 and TRBJ1-1, with 10 bases matching TRBD1. The length of the CDR3 is 13 residues. Germline CDR1 SGHAT, CDR2 FQNNGV. V shed 4 bases, J shed 9 bases, and the junction held 5 bases outside the gene matches. The CDR3 here is CASSYGTGAQAFF. CDR3 sequence (DNA): TGTGCCAGCAGCTACGGGACAGGGGCTCAAGCTTTCTTT.

This clonotype was recorded many times. This chain connects TRBV5-5 to TRBJ2-2, with D maybe TRBD1 (6 bases). The CDR3 covers 16 residues. Trimming shortened V by 2 bases and J by 3 bases, and 14 bases separated the two germline ends. Per the germline V gene, CDR1 is SGHKS and CDR2 is YYEKEE (reference sequence). The CDR3 here is CASSFGQTLDTGELFF. CDR3 bases: TGTGCCAGCAGCTTCGGACAGACCCTTGACACCGGGGAGCTGTTTTTT.

This clonotype was seen at least ten times. The rearrangement uses TRBV2 and TRBJ2-7, with 7 bases aligning to TRBD2. V was pared by 3 bases and J by 0 bases, with 2 bases of the junction left unmatched. The germline gives CDR1 SNHLY, CDR2 FYNNEI. The length of the CDR3 is 14 residues. CDR3: CASSEASGSYEQYF. Written as DNA, the CDR3 is TGTGCCAGCAGTGAGGCTAGCGGCTCCTACGAGCAGTACTTC.

There are many counts of this clonotype. This chain uses TRBV28 with TRBJ2-3; possibly TRBD1 or TRBD2 for D (6 bases each). Germline CDR1 MDHEN, CDR2 SYDVKM. Trimming took off 5 bases at V and 2 bases at J, with 17 bases between the two ends. This CDR3 spans 16 amino acids. The CDR3 bases are TGTGCCAGCAGTCCCCTCGGGGGCGGGGACACAGATACGCAGTATTTT. It encodes CASSPLGGGDTDTQYF.

This clonotype was counted a few times. The chain couples TRBV27 to TRBJ2-5; D tentatively fits TRBD1 or TRBD2 (5 bases each). The germline V and J ends were trimmed by 1 base and 4 bases, with 10 bases remaining between them. The CDR3 extends over 14 amino acids. CDR1 is MNHEY, CDR2 SMNVEV, per germline (reference sequence). Here the CDR3 reads CASSLWGMGETQYF. The CDR3 nucleotides are TGTGCCAGCAGTTTATGGGGGATGGGAGAGACCCAGTACTTC.

This clonotype was seen repeatedly, ten times or more. The genes are TRBV6-5 and TRBJ2-7; possible D gene TRBD1, 6 bases. CDR1 and CDR2 from the germline V gene are MNHEY and SVGAGI. V was cut by 2 bases and J by 7 bases, with 15 bases left in between. The CDR3 has 14 amino acids. The CDR3, as DNA: TGTGCCAGCAGTTACCGAGGGGGTCTTAGTGAGCAGTACTTC. Amino acids: CASSYRGGLSEQYF.

This clonotype was detected a few times. V usage is TRBV3-1 and J usage is TRBJ2-1, with 7 bases aligning to TRBD1. Germline CDR1 reads LGHDT; CDR2 reads YNNKEL (reference sequence). The CDR3 has 14 residues. V was clipped by 7 bases and J by 4 bases; unmatched bases: 7. CDR3 region: CASTSTQGYNEQFF. The CDR3 DNA sequence: TGTGCCAGCACTTCGACACAGGGGTACAATGAGCAGTTCTTC.

Concerning this clonotype: Given a much more abundant clone one base away, this may be a read error. V and J are TRBV6-5 and TRBJ2-5; no definite D call. The CDR3 covers 14 residues. CDR1 is MNHEY and CDR2 is SVGAGI in the germline V gene. Trimming removed 0 bases at V and 5 bases at J, with 10 bases between. CDR3 region: CASSYSLIVETQYF. CDR3 DNA: TGTGCCAGCAGTTACTCGCTAATCGTCGAGACCCAGTACTTC.

This clonotype was seen many times. The rearrangement joins TRBV15 to TRBJ2-7, with a possible D match to TRBD2 (6 bases). Trimming stripped 0 bases from V and 3 bases from J, with 12 bases between. There are 15 residues in the CDR3. The germline gives CDR1 LNHNV, CDR2 YYDKDF (reference sequence). The CDR3 sequence is CATSRDGGSGYEQYF. The CDR3 DNA is TGTGCCACCAGCAGAGATGGGGGGAGCGGCTACGAGCAGTACTTC.

This clonotype was found many times. The chain has TRBV27 and TRBJ1-1; possibly TRBD1 for D (5 bases). Germline CDR1 reads MNHEY; CDR2 reads SMNVEV (reference sequence). Trimming removed 3 bases from V and 1 base from J, with 9 bases in between. The CDR3 has 14 amino acids. CDR3 DNA: TGTGCCAGCAGTTTTTGGGGCGGGAACACTGAAGCTTTCTTT. Residues: CASSFWGGNTEAFF.

This clonotype was counted ten times or more. The gene calls are TRBV15 and TRBJ2-7; TRBD2 matches 10 bases. J lost 6 bases, V lost 5 bases, and 10 bases had no gene match. Germline V gene data show CDR1 as LNHNV and CDR2 as YYDKDF (reference sequence). This CDR3 contains 15 residues. CDR3 DNA sequence: TGTGCCACCAGCTCCAAGCGGGAGGGAATCATCGAGCAGTACTTC. This encodes CATSSKREGIIEQYF.

This clonotype was counted ten times or more. The chain couples TRBV14 to TRBJ1-2; D possibly corresponds to TRBD1 (5 bases). V gave up 1 base and J gave up 3 bases, with 12 bases separating them. CDR1 and CDR2 (germline): SGHDN, FVKESK. The CDR3 loop spans 15 amino acids. The CDR3 loop reads CASSQVGRGYYGYTF. The CDR3 DNA reads TGTGCCAGCAGCCAAGTCGGTAGGGGCTACTATGGCTACACCTTC. The entire variable domain, with the rest obtained from reference TRBV14 and TRBJ1-2, is as follows: EAGVTQFPSHSVIEKGQTVTLRCDPISGHDNLYWYRRVMGKEIKFLLHFVKESKQDESGMPNNRFLAERTGGTYSTLKVQPAELEDSGVYFCASSQVGRGYYGYTFGSGTRLTVV.

In the case of this clonotype: This may be a read error: a much more frequent sequence differs by one nucleotide. The V call is TRBV5-6, the J call TRBJ1-3; 8 bases map to TRBD1. Germline-derived CDR1 and CDR2 are SGHDT and YYEEEE. The CDR3 is 15 residues long. The CDR3 nucleotides read TGTGCCAGCAGCTTACCAGGGGGCGCTGGAACCACCATATATTTT. Protein product: CASSLPGGAGTTIYF.

At least ten counts were recorded for this clonotype. The rearrangement joins TRBV12-3 or TRBV12-4 to TRBJ1-2; D remains ambiguous. V was cut by 3 bases and J by 6 bases, with 5 bases left in between. This CDR3 has 11 residues. CDR3 amino acids: CASSLGDGYTF. The DNA for the CDR3 is TGTGCCAGCAGTTTGGGAGATGGCTACACCTTC.

This clonotype was seen repeatedly, ten times or more. V is TRBV7-9 and J is TRBJ2-5, with D hard to call. The V end was cut by 5 bases, the J end by 4 bases, with 11 bases between. The CDR3 sequence is 13 residues long. Germline CDR1 and CDR2: SEHNR and FQNEAQ (reference sequence). DNA of the CDR3: TGTGCCAGCAGCCAAAGGGTTGGAGAGACCCAGTACTTC. Its protein is CASSQRVGETQYF. The full variable domain, completed using reference TRBV7-9 and TRBJ2-5, is DTGVSQNPRHKITKRGQNVTFRCDPISEHNRLYWYRQTLGQGPEFLTYFQNEAQLEKSRLLSDRFSAERPKGSFSTLEIQRTEQGDSAMYLCASSQRVGETQYFGPGTRLLVL.

This clonotype came up many times. The V call is TRBV30, the J call TRBJ2-3; weak D call: TRBD2 (5 bases). Germline values: CDR1 GTSNPN, CDR2 SVGIG (reference sequence). V was trimmed by 0 bases and J by 6 bases, leaving 13 bases between them. The CDR3 has 14 amino acids. The CDR3, as DNA: TGTGCCTGGAGTGTGGTGGGAGCGGCGGATACGCAGTATTTT. Protein product: CAWSVVGAADTQYF.

In this sample, this clonotype turned up many times. The gene calls are TRBV19 and TRBJ2-1, with TRBD2 matching over 8 bases. CDR1 is LNHDA, CDR2 SQIVND, per germline (reference sequence). With V trimmed by 5 bases and J by 8 bases, 2 bases remained unmatched. The CDR3 sequence is 12 residues long. CDR3 sequence (DNA): TGTGCCAGTAGTCCGGGGGGGCATGAGCAGTTCTTC. Protein sequence: CASSPGGHEQFF.

This clonotype is categorized as medium-sized. The chain links TRBV10-1 to TRBJ2-2; TRBD1 might be the D (5 bases). The CDR3 is 14 residues long. The germline V and J ends were trimmed by 3 bases and 7 bases, with 12 bases remaining between them. Germline assignment: CDR1 WNHNN and CDR2 SYGVQD (reference sequence). This CDR3 reads CASSDVGRGGELFF. The DNA for the CDR3 is TGCGCCAGCAGTGATGTGGGGCGCGGCGGGGAGCTGTTTTTT.

This clonotype showed up many times. V usage is TRBV7-2 and J usage is TRBJ2-7; 7 positions match TRBD2. The V gene's germline CDR1 is SGHTA and CDR2 FQGNSA. The CDR3 loop spans 17 amino acids. V lost 5 bases to trimming and J lost 6 bases; unmatched junction nucleotides: 19. This CDR3 is CASSKKGLASGLFEQYF. In DNA, the CDR3 is TGTGCCAGCAGCAAAAAAGGTTTGGCTAGCGGCCTGTTCGAGCAGTACTTC. Full variable domain (remainder filled in from reference TRBV7-2 and TRBJ2-7): GAGVSQSPSNKVTEKGKDVELRCDPISGHTALYWYRQSLGQGLEFLIYFQGNSAPDKSGLPSDRFSAERTGGSVSTLTIQRTQQEDSAVYLCASSKKGLASGLFEQYFGPGTRLTVT.